This T cell receptor beta chain was profiled in a study of cytotoxic CD8 clonotypes in ibrutinib-treated CLL. Study in general: The patients, around 10 relapsed/refractory and approximately 14 treatment-naive, included about 18 who were IGHV unmutated. Study outcomes and limitations: Sustained-remission and progressing patients' sampling times differed. Baseline levels of clonality went above those of age-matched healthy donors and moved with circulating CD8+ T-cell counts. Public clonotypes (which were uncommon) either contracted or remained stable on treatment.

Only in-frame clones appear in the TCRdb table, and some are missing; sequencing was by immunoSEQ multiplex PCR. The table has around 250,000 clones, around 70% seen once. The CDR3 has 15 amino acids. CDR1 MGHDK and CDR2 SYGVNS come from the germline V gene. V was cut by 1 base and J by 0 bases, with 6 bases left in between. Regarding this clone: Its matching antigen is unknown.

Sequences were derived from PBMCs, sampled after 24 months of ibrutinib treatment. This sequence joins TRBV25-1 and TRBJ2-2; no clear D. This TCR was recovered from a human donor with chronic lymphocytic leukemia. The CDR3 region has the DNA TGTGCCAGCAGTGAATTAACGACGAACACCGGGGAGCTGTTTTTT. Protein sequence: CASSELTTNTGELFF.